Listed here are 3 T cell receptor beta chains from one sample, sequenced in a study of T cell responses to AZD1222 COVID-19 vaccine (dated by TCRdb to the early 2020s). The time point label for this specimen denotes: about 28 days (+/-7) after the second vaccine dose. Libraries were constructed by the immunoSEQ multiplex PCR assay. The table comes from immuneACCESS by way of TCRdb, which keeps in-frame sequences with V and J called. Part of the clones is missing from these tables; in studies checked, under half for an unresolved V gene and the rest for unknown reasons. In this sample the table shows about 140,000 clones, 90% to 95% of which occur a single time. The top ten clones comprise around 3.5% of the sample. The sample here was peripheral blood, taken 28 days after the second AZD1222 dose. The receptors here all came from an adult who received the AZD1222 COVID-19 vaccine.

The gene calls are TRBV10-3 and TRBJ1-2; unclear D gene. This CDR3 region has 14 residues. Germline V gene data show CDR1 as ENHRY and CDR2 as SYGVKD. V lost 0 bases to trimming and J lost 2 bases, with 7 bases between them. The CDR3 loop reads CAISESPRNYGYTF. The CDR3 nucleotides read TGTGCCATCAGTGAGTCACCCAGAAACTATGGCTACACCTTC.

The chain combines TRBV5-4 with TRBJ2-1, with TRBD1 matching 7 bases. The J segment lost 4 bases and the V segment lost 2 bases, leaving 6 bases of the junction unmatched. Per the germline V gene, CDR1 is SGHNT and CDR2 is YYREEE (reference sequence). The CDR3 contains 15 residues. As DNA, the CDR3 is TGTGCCAGCAGCTTCCCGGGACAGCTTTACAATGAGCAGTTCTTC. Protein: CASSFPGQLYNEQFF.

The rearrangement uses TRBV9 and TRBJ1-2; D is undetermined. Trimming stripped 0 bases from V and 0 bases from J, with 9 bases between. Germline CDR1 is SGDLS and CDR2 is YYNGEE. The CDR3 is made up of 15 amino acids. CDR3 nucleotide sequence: TGTGCCAGCAGCGTAGTTGCAGGTCCTAACTATGGCTACACCTTC. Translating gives CASSVVAGPNYGYTF.